This T cell receptor beta chain was captured in a study of T cell changes during pregnancy in multiple sclerosis (dated by TCRdb to the late 2010s). For the wider study: In women with multiple sclerosis, the researchers looked at how the T cell repertoire shifted as pregnancy progressed.

V and J are truncated by 0 bases and 6 bases respectively, leaving an intervening sequence of 7 bases. CDR1 LNHNV and CDR2 YYDKDF are derived from the germline V gene (reference sequence). Taken from cysteine to phenylalanine, the CDR3 has 13 residues. The DNA shown is the 39-base CDR3, in frame from base 1. Remarks on this clone: Its antigen is unknown. Within one base of it there is no much larger clone, and no base qualities were kept.

Library preparation employed the immunoSEQ multiplex PCR assay. In its TCRdb copy, this immuneACCESS table keeps in-frame sequences only and misses some clones. Where compared with another copy, unresolved V genes explain less than half of these, and the others have no known cause. The sample includes about 61,000 clones, with roughly 92% observed a single time. The biggest ten clones account for over 2.5% of the sample. The sequenced sample was CD8+ T cells from peripheral blood mononuclear cells, obtained in the third trimester of pregnancy. The source is a female donor with multiple sclerosis, enrolled in a pregnancy study. Recombination linked TRBV15 to TRBJ2-3, with TRBD2 as a weak D call on 6 bases. The encoded CDR3 is CATSRDRGDTQYF. The nucleotide sequence reads TGTGCCACCAGCAGAGATCGGGGGGATACGCAGTATTTT.